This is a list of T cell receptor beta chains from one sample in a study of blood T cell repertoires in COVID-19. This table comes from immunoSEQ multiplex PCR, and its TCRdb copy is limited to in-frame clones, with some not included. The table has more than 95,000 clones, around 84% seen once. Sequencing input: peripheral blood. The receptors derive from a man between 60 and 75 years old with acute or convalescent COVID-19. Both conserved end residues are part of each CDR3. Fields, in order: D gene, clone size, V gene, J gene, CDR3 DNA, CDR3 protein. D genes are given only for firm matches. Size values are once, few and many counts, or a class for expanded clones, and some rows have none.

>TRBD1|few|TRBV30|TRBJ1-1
TGTGCCTGGAGGGCCCCACAGGGGCGAAACACTGAAGCTTTCTTT
CAWRAPQGRNTEAFF
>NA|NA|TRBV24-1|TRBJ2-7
TGTGCCACCAGTGACCCGGCCGGGGTTGAGCAGTACTTC
CATSDPAGVEQYF
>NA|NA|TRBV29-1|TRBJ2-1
TGCAGCTTTAGCGGAAACTACAATGAGCAGTTCTTC
CSFSGNYNEQFF
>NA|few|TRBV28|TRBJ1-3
TGTGCCAGCGTCAGTCCTGGAAACACCATATATTTT
CASVSPGNTIYF
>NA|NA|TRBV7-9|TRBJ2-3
TGTGCCAGCAGCCGTTACACGATCGGGGATACGCAGTATTTT
CASSRYTIGDTQYF
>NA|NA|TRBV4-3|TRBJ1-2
TGCGCCAGCAGCCAAAGTTGGCGGGAGGACTATGGCTACACCTTC
CASSQSWREDYGYTF
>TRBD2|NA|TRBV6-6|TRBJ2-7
TGTGCCAGCAGTTACTCAATGGGAGGGGAGGGAGAGCAGTACTTC
CASSYSMGGEGEQYF
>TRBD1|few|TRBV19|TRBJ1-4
TGTGCCACCCGGGACAGCGCTAGGCGTAATGAAAAACTGTTTTTT
CATRDSARRNEKLFF
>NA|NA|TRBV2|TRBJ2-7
TGTGCCGGGACAGAGTCGGGGGACCAGTACTTC
CAGTESGDQYF
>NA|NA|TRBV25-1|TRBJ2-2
TGTGCCAGCAGTGATCCGGGGAGCACCGGGGAGCTGTTTTTT
CASSDPGSTGELFF
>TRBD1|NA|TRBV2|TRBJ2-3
TGTGCCCGAGGACAGGTAGAAGATACGCAGTATTTT
CARGQVEDTQYF
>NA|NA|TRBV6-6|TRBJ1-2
TGTGCCAGCAGTGTCCAGGGTGGAGGCTACACCTTC
CASSVQGGGYTF
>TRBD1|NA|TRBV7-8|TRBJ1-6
TGTGCCAGCAGTCTTACGACAGGGGATTCACCCCTCCACTTT
CASSLTTGDSPLHF
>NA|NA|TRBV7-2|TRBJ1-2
TGTGCCAGCAGCTTAGATGCGGGGGGATATGGCTACACCTTC
CASSLDAGGYGYTF
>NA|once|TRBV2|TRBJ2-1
TGTGCCAGCAGTGTTCTAACTTACAATGAGCAGTTCTTC
CASSVLTYNEQFF
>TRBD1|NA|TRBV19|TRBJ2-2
TGTGCCAGTAGTATCGGGACAGGGGCGAACACCGGGGAGCTGTTTTTT
CASSIGTGANTGELFF
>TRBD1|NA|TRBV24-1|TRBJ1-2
TGTGCCACCAGTGCCGCGCGTGAGGGGGCGGGTGGCTACACCTTC
CATSAAREGAGGYTF
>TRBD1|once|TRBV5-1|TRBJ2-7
TGCGCCAGCAGCTTACAGGGGGCGCCCCCTTACGAGCAGTACTTC
CASSLQGAPPYEQYF
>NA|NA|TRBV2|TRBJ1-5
TGTGCCAGCAGTGAAGTGGCAGGCAATCAGCCCCAGCATTTT
CASSEVAGNQPQHF
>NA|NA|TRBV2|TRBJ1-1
TGTGCCAGCAGTGAGCGAGAAAACACTGAAGCTTTCTTT
CASSERENTEAFF
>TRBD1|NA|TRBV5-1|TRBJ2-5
TGCGCCAGCAGCTCGACCGGGACAGGCGGGGAGACCCAGTACTTC
CASSSTGTGGETQYF
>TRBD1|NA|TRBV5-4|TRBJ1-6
TGTGCCAGCAGCGCCCTACCCGACAGGGGAGGATCACCCCTCCACTTT
CASSALPDRGGSPLHF
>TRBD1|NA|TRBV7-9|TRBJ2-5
TGTGCCAGCACCCCTGGACAGGGGCGGGGGACCCAGTACTTC
CASTPGQGRGTQYF
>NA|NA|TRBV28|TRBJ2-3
TGTGCCAGCCGGACTGGACCCACAGATACGCAGTATTTT
CASRTGPTDTQYF
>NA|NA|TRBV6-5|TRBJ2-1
TGTGCCAGCAGAGGACTGTACAATGAGCAGTTCTTC
CASRGLYNEQFF
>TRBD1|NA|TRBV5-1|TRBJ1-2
TGCGCCAGCAGCGCCGGACAGGGACGGCATGGCTACACCTTC
CASSAGQGRHGYTF
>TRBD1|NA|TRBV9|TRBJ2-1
TGTGCCAGCAGCCTAGGACAGGTTGTGTTGTTCTTC
CASSLGQVVLFF
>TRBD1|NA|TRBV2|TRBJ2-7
TGTGCCAGCAGTGAAGCGGTCAACAGGGGAATGGCCTACGAGCAGTACTTC
CASSEAVNRGMAYEQYF
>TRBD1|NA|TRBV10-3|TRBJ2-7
TGTGCCATCGCGGGGACAGGGAATGGGCAGTACGAGCAGTACTTC
CAIAGTGNGQYEQYF
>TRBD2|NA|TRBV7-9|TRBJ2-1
TGTGCCAGCACTCAGCGGGAAAGTATTTACAATGAGCAGTTCTTC
CASTQRESIYNEQFF
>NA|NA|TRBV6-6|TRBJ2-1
TGTGCCAGCAGTTATCTCGGAGGGCCTGAATTATATGAGCAGTTCTTC
CASSYLGGPELYEQFF
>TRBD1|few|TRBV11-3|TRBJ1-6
TGTGCCAGCAGCCACAGGACAGGGGTGAATTCACCCCTCCACTTT
CASSHRTGVNSPLHF
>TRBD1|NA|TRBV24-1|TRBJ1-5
TGTGCCACCAGCACAGGGGGGGGCAATCAGCCCCAGCATTTT
CATSTGGGNQPQHF
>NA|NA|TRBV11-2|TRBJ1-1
TGTGCCAGCAGCTTGACAGGGAACACTGAAGCTTTCTTT
CASSLTGNTEAFF
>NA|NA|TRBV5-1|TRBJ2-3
TGCGCCAGCAGCTTTCCCGGGGAAGATACGCAGTATTTT
CASSFPGEDTQYF
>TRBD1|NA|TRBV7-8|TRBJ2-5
TGTGCCAGCAGCGCCCGGGACAGGAGCCAAGAGACCCAGTACTTC
CASSARDRSQETQYF
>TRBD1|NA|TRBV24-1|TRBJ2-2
TGTGCCACCAGACCACAGGGGGAAATCACCGGGGAGCTGTTTTTT
CATRPQGEITGELFF
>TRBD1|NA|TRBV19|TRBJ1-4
TGTGCCAGTAGAGGAATCAGGGGGGCTAGAAGTGAAAAACTGTTTTTT
CASRGIRGARSEKLFF
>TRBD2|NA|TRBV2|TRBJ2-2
TGTGCCAGCATAATGAGCGGCCTAGCGGGAACCGGGGAGCTGTTTTTT
CASIMSGLAGTGELFF
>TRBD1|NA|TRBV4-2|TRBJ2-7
TGTGCCAGCAGTCTCGCCAGCCGGGACAGCTACGAGCAGTACTTC
CASSLASRDSYEQYF
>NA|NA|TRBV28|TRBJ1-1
TGTGCCAGCAGTTTATTTGGGCCAAGCACTGAAGCTTTCTTT
CASSLFGPSTEAFF
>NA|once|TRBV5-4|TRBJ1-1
TGTGCCAGCAGTTTCGGTCAGGGTGCTGAAGCTTTCTTT
CASSFGQGAEAFF
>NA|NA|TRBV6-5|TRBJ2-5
TGTGCCAGCAGTTACCCCCAGGGGGGCCAAGAGACCCAGTACTTC
CASSYPQGGQETQYF
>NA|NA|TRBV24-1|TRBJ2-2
TGTGCCACCAGTGATTCAGAACCGTACCAGAACACCGGGGAGCTGTTTTTT
CATSDSEPYQNTGELFF
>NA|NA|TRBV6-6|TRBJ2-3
TGTGCCAGCAGTTACTCCCCCCGGACAGCGTCAGATACGCAGTATTTT
CASSYSPRTASDTQYF
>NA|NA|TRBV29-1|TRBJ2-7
TGCAGCGTTGAAGGCGGTCCCTACGAGCAGTACTTC
CSVEGGPYEQYF
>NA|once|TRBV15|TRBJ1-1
TGTGCCACCAGCAGAGATCCGGGAAGCACTGAAGCTTTCTTT
CATSRDPGSTEAFF
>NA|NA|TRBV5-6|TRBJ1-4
TGTGCCAGCAGCCGCGCATGGGAGGGGACTAATGAAAAACTGTTTTTT
CASSRAWEGTNEKLFF
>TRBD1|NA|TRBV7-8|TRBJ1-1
TGTGCCAGCAGCTCTCCGACAGGGGCAAACACTGAAGCTTTCTTT
CASSSPTGANTEAFF
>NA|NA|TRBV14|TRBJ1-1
TGTGCCAGCAGCCAGACCTACCGGGTGAACACTGAAGCTTTCTTT
CASSQTYRVNTEAFF
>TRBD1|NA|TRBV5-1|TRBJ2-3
TGCGCCAGCAGTCTTGTCACAGGGGGCACGGTGGATACGCAGTATTTT
CASSLVTGGTVDTQYF
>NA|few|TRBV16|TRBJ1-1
TGTGCCAGCAGCCAAGGCAACACTGAAGCTTTCTTT
CASSQGNTEAFF
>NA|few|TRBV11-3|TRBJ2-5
TGTGCCAGCAGAGAGGGTAGCGCGAGGCAAGAGACCCAGTACTTC
CASREGSARQETQYF
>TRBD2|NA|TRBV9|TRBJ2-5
TGTGCCAGCAGTCCTGGTAGCGGGAGAGAGACCCAGTACTTC
CASSPGSGRETQYF
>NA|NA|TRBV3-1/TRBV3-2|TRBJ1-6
TGTGCCAGCAGCCTGGGGAGAAATTCACCCCTCCACTTT
CASSLGRNSPLHF